This TCR beta chain emerged from a study of blood T cell repertoires in COVID-19 (dated by TCRdb to the early 2020s). Regarding the research as a whole: The collaborator samples originated in the United States, Italy and Spain and spanned the acute and convalescent phases of COVID-19. The prospective study material was composed of cDNA or gDNA derived from T cells, B-cell-depleted T cells, or PBMCs. Nearly every sample came with metadata listing a de-identified subject ID, COVID-19 status, age in years and sex. Deeply sampled blood TCRbeta repertoires from subjects exposed to, actively infected with, or recovered from COVID-19 were included in the dataset. HLA class I and class II types, where available, came from metadata supplied by the sample provider rather than from assay-based typing. A freely available public database, intended as a resource for researchers studying the immune response to SARS-CoV-2, is where the repertoires were released. Samples were obtained from the ongoing ImmuneRACE study (first 160 participants) and from some 1,200 subjects provided by 6 global collaborators.

Per the germline V gene, SGHTA is the CDR1 and FQGNSA is the CDR2. V was cut back by 3 bases and J by 5 bases, leaving a gap of 13 bases between them. From its cysteine to its phenylalanine, the CDR3 spans 14 amino acids. The only DNA kept is the CDR3, 42 bases in frame from the first base. With regard to this clone: Its cognate antigen has yet to be identified. Qualities for individual bases were not recorded, and no much larger clone is one base off.

TCRbeta CDR3 regions were amplified from genomic DNA by means of the immunoSEQ Assay, a bias-controlled multiplex PCR. Per the authors' processing: The number of nucleated cells in each sample was estimated by amplification of reference gene primers within the assay. Sequence reads were collapsed and filtered to measure the absolute abundance of every unique TCRbeta CDR3 rearrangement. For each sample, productive Simpson clonality was calculated as the square root of Simpson's diversity index across productive rearrangements. Drawn from immuneACCESS, this table holds only the in-frame rearrangements with V and J called that TCRdb kept. Clones are partly lost; checked studies trace under half to an unresolved V gene and leave the rest unexplained. V, J and clone size are taken as reported in that table, and D and trimming were inferred from the DNA itself. Present in this sample are some 200,000 clones, under 90% of which were seen just once. Approximately 6% of the sample is in the top ten clones.

The collaborating institutions used their own protocols to collect whole blood in K2EDTA tubes. For TCRbeta analysis, collaborators shipped samples in one of three forms: frozen whole blood, isolated PBMCs, or DNA extracted from either of those sample types. Summary of the overall study and its limitations: How much clinical and demographic metadata was included differed by source and by participant, and the metadata was provided uncurated.

The chain is encoded by TRBV7-2 joined to TRBJ2-5; 5 matching bases give a weak D call of TRBD2. The sequence was collected from a man at least 80 years old with acute or convalescent COVID-19. Sequencing input: peripheral blood. The sequence in DNA is TGTGCCAGCAGCTTTACGGGATTGAAGGAGACCCAGTACTTC. It specifies CASSFTGLKETQYF.